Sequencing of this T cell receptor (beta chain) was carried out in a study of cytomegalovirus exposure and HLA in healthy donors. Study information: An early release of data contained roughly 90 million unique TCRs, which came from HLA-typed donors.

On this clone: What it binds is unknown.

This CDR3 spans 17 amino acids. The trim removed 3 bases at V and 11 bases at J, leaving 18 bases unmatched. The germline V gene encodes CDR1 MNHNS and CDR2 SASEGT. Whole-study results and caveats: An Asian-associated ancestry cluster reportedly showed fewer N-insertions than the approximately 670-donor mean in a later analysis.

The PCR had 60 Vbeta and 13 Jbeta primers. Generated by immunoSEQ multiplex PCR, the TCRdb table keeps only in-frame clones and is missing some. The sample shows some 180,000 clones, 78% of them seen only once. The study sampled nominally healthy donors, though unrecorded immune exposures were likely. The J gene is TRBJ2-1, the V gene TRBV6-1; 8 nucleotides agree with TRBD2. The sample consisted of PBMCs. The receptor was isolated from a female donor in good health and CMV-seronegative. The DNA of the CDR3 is TGTGCCAGCAGTGAGGGCCTGGCGCGGGGGGTCGTGGCTAAGCAGTTCTTC. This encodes CASSEGLARGVVAKQFF.